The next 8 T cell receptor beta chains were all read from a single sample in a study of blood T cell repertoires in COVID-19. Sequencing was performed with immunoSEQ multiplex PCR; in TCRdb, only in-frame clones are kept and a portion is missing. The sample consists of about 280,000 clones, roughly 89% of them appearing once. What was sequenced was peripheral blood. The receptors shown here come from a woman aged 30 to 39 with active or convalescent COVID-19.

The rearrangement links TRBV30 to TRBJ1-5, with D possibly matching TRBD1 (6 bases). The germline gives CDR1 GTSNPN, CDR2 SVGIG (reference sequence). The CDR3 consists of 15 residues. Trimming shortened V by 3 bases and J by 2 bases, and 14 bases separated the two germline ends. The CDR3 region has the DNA TGTGCCTGGAGCCCTGGGGGGGCGGGCAATCAGCCCCAGCATTTT. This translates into CAWSPGGAGNQPQHF.

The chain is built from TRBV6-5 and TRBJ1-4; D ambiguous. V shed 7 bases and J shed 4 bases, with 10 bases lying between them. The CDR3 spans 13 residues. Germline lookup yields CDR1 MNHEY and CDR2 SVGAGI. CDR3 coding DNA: TGTGCCAGCACGGGGTCAGATAATGAAAAACTGTTTTTT. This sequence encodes CASTGSDNEKLFF.

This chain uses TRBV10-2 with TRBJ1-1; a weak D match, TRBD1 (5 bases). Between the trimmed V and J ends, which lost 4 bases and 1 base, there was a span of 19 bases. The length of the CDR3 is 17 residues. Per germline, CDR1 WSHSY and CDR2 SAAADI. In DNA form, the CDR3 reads TGCGCCAGCAGTGTTCTACCTGGGGCTTTGGGGAACACTGAAGCTTTCTTT. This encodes CASSVLPGALGNTEAFF.

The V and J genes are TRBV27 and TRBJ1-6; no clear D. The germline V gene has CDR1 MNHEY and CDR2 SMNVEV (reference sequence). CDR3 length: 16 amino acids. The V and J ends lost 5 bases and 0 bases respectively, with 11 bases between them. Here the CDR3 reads CASSRTWSSYNSPLHF. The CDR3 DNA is TGTGCCAGCAGTCGCACCTGGAGCTCCTATAATTCACCCCTCCACTTT.

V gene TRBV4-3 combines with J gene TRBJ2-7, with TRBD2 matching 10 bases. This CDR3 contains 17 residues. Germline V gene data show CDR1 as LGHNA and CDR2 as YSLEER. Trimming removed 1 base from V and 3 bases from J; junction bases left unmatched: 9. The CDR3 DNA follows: TGCGCCAGCAGCCAAGGACTTTCAGCGGGGGGGTTCTACGAGCAGTACTTC. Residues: CASSQGLSAGGFYEQYF.

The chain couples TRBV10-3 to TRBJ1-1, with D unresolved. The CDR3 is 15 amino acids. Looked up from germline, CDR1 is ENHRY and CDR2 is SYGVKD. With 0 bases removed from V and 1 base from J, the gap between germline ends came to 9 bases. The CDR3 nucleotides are TGTGCCATCAGTGAGTCGAGAACGGGGAACACTGAAGCTTTCTTT. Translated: CAISESRTGNTEAFF.

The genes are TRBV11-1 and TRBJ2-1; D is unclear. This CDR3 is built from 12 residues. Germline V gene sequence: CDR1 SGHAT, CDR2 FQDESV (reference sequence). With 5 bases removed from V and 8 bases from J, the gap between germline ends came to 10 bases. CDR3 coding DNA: TGTGCCAGCAGCCAAGAGCGCGATGAGCAGTTCTTC. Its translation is CASSQERDEQFF.

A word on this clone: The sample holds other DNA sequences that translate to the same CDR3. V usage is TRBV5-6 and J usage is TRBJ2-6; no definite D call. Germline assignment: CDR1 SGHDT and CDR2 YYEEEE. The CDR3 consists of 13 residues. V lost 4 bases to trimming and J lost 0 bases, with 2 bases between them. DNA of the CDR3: TGTGCCAGCAGCCTCTCTGGGGCCAACGTCCTGACTTTC. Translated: CASSLSGANVLTF.